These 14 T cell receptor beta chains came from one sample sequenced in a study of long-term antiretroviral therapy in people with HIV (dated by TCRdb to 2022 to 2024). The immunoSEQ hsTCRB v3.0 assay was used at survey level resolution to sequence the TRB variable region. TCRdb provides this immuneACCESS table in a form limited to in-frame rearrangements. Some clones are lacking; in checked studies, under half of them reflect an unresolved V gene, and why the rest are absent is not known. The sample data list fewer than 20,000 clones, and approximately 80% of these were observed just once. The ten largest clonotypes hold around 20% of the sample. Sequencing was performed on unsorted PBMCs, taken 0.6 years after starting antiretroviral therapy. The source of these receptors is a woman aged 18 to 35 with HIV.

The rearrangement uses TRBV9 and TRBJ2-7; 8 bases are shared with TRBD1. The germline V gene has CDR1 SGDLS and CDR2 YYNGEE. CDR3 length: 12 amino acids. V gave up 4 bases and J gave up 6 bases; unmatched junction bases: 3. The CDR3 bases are TGTGCCAGCAGCTCCAGGGGGCTCGAGCAGTACTTC. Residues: CASSSRGLEQYF.

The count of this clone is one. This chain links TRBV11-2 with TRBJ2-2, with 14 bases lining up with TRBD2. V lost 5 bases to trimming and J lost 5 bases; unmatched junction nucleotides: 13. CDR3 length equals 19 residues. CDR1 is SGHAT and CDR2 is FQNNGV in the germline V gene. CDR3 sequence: CASSPGLAGGGGGTGELFF. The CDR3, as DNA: TGTGCCAGCAGCCCAGGACTAGCGGGAGGCGGAGGGGGGACCGGGGAGCTGTTTTTT.

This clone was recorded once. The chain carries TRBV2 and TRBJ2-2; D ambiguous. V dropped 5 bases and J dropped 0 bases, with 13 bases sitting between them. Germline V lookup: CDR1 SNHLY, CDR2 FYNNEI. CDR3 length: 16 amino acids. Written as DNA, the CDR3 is TGTGCCAGCAGTCGTGACTCGGGCCCGAACACCGGGGAGCTGTTTTTT. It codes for CASSRDSGPNTGELFF. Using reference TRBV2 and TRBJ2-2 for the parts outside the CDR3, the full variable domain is EPEVTQTPSHQVTQMGQEVILRCVPISNHLYFYWYRQILGQKVEFLVSFYNNEISEKSEIFDDQFSVERPDGSNFTLKIRSTKLEDSAMYFCASSRDSGPNTGELFFGEGSRLTVL.

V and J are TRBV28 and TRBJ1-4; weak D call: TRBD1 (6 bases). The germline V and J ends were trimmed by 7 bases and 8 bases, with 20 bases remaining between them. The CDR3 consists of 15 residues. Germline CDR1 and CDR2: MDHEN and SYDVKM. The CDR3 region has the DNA TGTGCCAGCACGGCACCGCAGGGGCGAGGCGAAAAACTGTTTTTT. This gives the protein CASTAPQGRGEKLFF.

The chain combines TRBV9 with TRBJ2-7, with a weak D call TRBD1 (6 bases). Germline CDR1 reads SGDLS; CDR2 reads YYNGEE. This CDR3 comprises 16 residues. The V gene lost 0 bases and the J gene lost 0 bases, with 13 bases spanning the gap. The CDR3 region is CASSVAGLGGSYEQYF. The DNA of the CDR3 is TGTGCCAGCAGCGTAGCGGGCCTAGGGGGCTCCTACGAGCAGTACTTC. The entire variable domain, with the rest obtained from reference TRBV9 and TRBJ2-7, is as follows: DSGVTQTPKHLITATGQRVTLRCSPRSGDLSVYWYQQSLDQGLQFLIQYYNGEERAKGNILERFSAQQFPDLHSELNLSSLELGDSALYFCASSVAGLGGSYEQYFGPGTRLTVT.

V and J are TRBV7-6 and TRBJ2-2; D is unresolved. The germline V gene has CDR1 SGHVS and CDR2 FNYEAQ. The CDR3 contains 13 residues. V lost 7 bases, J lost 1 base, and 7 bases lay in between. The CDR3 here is CASTVWNTGELFF. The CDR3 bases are TGTGCCAGCACCGTTTGGAACACCGGGGAGCTGTTTTTT.

The CDR3 loop reads CASSRYGTAYEQYF. The CDR3 DNA sequence: TGTGCCAGCAGCCGCTATGGGACAGCCTACGAGCAGTACTTC. This sequence joins TRBV28 and TRBJ2-7, with TRBD1 identical over 7 bases. The CDR3 has 14 residues. V trimming: 6 bases; J trimming: 2 bases; junction bases outside the gene matches: 7. Germline V lookup: CDR1 MDHEN, CDR2 SYDVKM. Full variable domain (outside the CDR3, taken from reference TRBV28 and TRBJ2-7): DVKVTQSSRYLVKRTGEKVFLECVQDMDHENMFWYRQDPGLGLRLIYFSYDVKMKEKGDIPEGYSVSREKKERFSLILESASTNQTSMYLCASSRYGTAYEQYFGPGTRLTVT.

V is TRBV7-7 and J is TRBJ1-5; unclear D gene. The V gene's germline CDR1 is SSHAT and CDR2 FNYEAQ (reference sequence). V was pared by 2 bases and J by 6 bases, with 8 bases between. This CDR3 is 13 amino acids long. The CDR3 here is CASSLSITQPQHF. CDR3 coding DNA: TGTGCCAGCAGCTTATCGATTACTCAGCCCCAGCATTTT.

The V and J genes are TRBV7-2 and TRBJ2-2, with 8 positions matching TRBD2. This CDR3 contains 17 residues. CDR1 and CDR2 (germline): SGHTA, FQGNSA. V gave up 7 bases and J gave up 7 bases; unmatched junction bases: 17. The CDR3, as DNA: TGTGCCAGCACATGGCGTGGCGGGGGGCTTTCGGGCGGGGAGCTGTTTTTT. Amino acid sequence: CASTWRGGGLSGGELFF.

The CDR3 DNA follows: TGTGCCAGTAGCGGGACAGGGATGACCAGCAATCAGCCCCAGCATTTT. Its translation is CASSGTGMTSNQPQHF. This rearrangement joins TRBV19 to TRBJ1-5; 9 nucleotides match TRBD1. CDR1 is LNHDA, CDR2 SQIVND, per germline (reference sequence). This CDR3 comprises 16 residues. Trimming cost V 6 bases and J 1 base; bases outside gene matches: 7.

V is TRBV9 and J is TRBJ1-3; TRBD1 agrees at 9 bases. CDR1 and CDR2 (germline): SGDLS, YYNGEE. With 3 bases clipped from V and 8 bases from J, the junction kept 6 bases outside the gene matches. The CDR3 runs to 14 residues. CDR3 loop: CASSDTGGGDTIYF. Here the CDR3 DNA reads TGTGCCAGCAGCGACACAGGGGGCGGAGACACCATATATTTT.

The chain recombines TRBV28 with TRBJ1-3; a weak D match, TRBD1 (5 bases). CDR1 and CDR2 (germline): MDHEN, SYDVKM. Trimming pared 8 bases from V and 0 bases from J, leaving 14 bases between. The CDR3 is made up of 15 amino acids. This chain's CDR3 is CASVRGRISGNTIYF. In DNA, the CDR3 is TGTGCCAGCGTTCGGGGACGGATCTCTGGAAACACCATATATTTT.

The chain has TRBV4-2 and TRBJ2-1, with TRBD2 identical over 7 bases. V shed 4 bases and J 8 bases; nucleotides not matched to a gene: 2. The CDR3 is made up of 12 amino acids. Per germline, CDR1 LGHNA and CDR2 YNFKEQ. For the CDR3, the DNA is TGTGCCAGCAGCCCTACTAGCGATGAGCAGTTCTTC. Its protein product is CASSPTSDEQFF.

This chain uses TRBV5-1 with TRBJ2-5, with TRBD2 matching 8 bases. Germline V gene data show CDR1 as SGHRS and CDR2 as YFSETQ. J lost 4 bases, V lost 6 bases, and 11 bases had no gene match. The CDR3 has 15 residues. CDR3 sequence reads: CASTLDGRAPETQYF. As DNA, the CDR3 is TGCGCCAGCACCCTTGACGGGAGGGCCCCAGAGACCCAGTACTTC. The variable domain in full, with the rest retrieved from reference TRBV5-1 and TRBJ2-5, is KAGVTQTPRYLIKTRGQQVTLSCSPISGHRSVSWYQQTPGQGLQFLFEYFSETQRNKGNFPGRFSGRQFSNSRSEMNVSTLELGDSALYLCASTLDGRAPETQYFGPGTRLLVL.